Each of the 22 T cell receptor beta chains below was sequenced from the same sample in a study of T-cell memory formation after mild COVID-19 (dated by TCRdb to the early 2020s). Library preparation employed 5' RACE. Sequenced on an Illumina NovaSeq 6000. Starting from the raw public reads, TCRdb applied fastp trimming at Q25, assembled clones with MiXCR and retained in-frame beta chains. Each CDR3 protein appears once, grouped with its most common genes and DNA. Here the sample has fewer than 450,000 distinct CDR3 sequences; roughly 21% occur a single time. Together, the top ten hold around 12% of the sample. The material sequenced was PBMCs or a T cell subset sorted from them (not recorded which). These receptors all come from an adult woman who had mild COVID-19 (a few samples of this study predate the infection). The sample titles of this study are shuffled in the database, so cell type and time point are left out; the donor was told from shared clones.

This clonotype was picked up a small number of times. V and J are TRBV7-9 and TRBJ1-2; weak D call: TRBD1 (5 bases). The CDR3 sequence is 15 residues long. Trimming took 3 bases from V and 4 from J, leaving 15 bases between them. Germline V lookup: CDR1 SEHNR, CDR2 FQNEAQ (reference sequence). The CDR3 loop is CASSFAGGSSYGYTF. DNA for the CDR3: TGTGCCAGCAGCTTCGCGGGGGGGTCTAGCTATGGCTACACCTTC.

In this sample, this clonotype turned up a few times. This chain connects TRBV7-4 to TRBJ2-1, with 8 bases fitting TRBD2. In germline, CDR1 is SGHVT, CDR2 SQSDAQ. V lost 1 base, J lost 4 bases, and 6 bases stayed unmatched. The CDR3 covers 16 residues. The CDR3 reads CASSLEPVAGYNEQFF. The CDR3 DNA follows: TGTGCCAGCAGCTTAGAGCCGGTAGCGGGATACAATGAGCAGTTCTTC.

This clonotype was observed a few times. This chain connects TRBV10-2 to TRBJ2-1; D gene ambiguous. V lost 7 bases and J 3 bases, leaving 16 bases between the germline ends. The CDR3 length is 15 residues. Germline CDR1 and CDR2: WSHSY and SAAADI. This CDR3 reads CASTNDPLLYNEQFF. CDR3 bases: TGCGCCAGCACAAACGACCCATTACTCTACAATGAGCAGTTCTTC.

The CDR3 sequence is CASSTPGTGLGEQYF. The CDR3, as DNA: TGTGCCAGCAGCACCCCTGGGACAGGGCTGGGCGAGCAGTACTTC. The gene calls are TRBV12-3 or TRBV12-4 and TRBJ2-7; the match to TRBD1 covers 9 bases. The CDR3 is 15 amino acids. The ends lost 6 bases at V and 6 bases at J; junction bases unmatched: 12.

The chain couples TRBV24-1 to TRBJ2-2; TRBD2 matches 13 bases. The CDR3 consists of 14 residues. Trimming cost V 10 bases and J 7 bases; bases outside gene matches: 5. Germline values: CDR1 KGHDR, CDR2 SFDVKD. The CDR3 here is CATGTSGNVGELFF. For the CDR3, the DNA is TGTGCCACGGGGACTAGCGGGAATGTCGGGGAGCTGTTTTTT.

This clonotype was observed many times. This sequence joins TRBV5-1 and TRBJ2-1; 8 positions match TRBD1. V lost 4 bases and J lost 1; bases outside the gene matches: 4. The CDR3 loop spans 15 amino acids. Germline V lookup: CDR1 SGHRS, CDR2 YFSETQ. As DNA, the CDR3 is TGCGCCAGCAGCGCCGGGACAGGATCCTACAATGAGCAGTTCTTC. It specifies CASSAGTGSYNEQFF.

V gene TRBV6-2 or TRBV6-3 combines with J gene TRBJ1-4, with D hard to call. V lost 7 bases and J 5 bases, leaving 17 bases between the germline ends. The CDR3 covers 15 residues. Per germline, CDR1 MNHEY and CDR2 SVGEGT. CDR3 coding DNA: TGTGCCAGCACTTTTTCGTACAGTTCGAATGAAAAACTGTTTTTT. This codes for CASTFSYSSNEKLFF.

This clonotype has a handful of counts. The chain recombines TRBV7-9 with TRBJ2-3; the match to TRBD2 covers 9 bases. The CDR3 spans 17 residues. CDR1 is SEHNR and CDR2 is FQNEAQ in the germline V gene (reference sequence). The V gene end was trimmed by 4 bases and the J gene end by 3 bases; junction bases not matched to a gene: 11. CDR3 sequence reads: CASSSPLAGRATDTQYF. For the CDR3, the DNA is TGTGCCAGCAGCTCGCCCCTAGCGGGAAGAGCGACAGATACGCAGTATTTT. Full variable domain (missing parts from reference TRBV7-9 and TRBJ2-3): DTGVSQNPRHKITKRGQNVTFRCDPISEHNRLYWYRQTLGQGPEFLTYFQNEAQLEKSRLLSDRFSAERPKGSFSTLEIQRTEQGDSAMYLCASSSPLAGRATDTQYFGPGTRLTVL.

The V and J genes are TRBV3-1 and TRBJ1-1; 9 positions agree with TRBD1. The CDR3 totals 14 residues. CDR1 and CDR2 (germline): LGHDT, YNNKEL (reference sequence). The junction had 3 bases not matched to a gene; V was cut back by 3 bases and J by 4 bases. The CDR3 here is CASSHGTGSTEAFF. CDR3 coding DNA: TGTGCCAGCAGCCACGGGACAGGGAGCACTGAAGCTTTCTTT.

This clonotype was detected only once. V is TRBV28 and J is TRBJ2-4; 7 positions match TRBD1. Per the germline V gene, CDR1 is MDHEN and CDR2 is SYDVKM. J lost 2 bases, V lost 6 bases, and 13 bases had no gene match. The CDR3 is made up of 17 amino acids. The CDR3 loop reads CASSHKQGIRTKNIQYF. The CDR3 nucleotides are TGTGCCAGCAGCCATAAACAGGGGATTAGGACCAAAAACATTCAGTACTTC. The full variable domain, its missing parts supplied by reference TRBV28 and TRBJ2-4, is DVKVTQSSRYLVKRTGEKVFLECVQDMDHENMFWYRQDPGLGLRLIYFSYDVKMKEKGDIPEGYSVSREKKERFSLILESASTNQTSMYLCASSHKQGIRTKNIQYFGAGTRLSVL.

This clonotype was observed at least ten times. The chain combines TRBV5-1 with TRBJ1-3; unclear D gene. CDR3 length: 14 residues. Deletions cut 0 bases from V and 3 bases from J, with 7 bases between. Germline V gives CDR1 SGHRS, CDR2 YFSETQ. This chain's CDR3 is CASSLACHGNTIYF. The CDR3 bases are TGCGCCAGCAGCTTGGCATGCCATGGAAACACCATATATTTT.

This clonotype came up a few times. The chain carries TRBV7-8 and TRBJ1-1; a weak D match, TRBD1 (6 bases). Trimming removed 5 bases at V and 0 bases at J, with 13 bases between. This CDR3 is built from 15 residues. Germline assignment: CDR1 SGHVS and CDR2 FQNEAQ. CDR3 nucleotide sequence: TGTGCCAGCAGCCGTCGGACAGCCTTGAACACTGAAGCTTTCTTT. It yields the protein CASSRRTALNTEAFF.

CDR3 DNA: TGTGCCAGCAGTTTCGGGGTTTGGACTGAAGCTTTCTTT. This encodes CASSFGVWTEAFF. The V gene is TRBV12-3 or TRBV12-4, the J gene TRBJ1-1; D not resolved. The CDR3 is 13 amino acids. Trimming shortened V by 3 bases and J by 5 bases, and 10 bases separated the two germline ends.

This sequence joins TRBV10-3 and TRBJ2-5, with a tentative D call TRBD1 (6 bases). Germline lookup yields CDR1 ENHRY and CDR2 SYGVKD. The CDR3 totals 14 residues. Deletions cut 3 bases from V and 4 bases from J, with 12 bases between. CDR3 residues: CAISEKQGSETQYF. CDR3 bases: TGTGCCATCAGTGAAAAACAGGGTTCAGAGACCCAGTACTTC.

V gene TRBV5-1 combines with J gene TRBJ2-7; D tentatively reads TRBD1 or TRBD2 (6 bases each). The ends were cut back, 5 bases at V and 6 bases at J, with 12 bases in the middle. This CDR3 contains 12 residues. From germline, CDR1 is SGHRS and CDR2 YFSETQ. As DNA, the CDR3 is TGCGCCAGCAGTGACAGGCGGGGCGAGCAGTACTTC. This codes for CASSDRRGEQYF.

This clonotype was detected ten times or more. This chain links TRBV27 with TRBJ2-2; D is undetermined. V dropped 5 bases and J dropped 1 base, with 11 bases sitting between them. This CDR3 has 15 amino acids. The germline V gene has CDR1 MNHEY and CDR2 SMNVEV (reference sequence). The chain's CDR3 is CASSLQTVNTGELFF. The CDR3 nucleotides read TGTGCCAGCAGTCTTCAGACGGTGAACACCGGGGAGCTGTTTTTT.

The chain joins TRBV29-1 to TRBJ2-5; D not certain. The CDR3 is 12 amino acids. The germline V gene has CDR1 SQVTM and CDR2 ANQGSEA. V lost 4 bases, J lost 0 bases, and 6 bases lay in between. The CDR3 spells CSVGPNQETQYF. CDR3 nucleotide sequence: TGCAGCGTTGGTCCTAACCAAGAGACCCAGTACTTC.

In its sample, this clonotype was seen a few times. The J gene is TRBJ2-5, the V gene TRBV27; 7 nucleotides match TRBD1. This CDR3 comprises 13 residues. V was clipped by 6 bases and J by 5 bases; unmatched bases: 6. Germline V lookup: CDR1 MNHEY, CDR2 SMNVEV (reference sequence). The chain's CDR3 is CASRGQARETQYF. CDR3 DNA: TGTGCCAGCAGAGGACAGGCCCGGGAGACCCAGTACTTC.

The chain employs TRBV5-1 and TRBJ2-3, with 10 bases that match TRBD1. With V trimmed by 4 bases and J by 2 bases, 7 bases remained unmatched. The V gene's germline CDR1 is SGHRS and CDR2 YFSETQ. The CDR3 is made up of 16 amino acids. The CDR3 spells CASSASGTGVTDTQYF. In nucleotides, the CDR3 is TGCGCCAGCAGCGCGTCCGGGACAGGGGTCACAGATACGCAGTATTTT.

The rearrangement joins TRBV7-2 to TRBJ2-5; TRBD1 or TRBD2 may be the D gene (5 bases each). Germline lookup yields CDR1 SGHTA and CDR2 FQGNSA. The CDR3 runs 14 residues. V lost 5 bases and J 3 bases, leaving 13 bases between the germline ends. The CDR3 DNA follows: TGTGCCAGCAGCCCAGAAGTGGGGGAAGAGACCCAGTACTTC. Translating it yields CASSPEVGEETQYF.

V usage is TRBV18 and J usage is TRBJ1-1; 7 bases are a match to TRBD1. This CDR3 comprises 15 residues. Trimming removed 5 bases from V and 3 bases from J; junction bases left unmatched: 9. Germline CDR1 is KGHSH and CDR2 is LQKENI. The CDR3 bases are TGTGCCAGCTCAAATGCAGGGGGGACGGACACTGAAGCTTTCTTT. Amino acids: CASSNAGGTDTEAFF.

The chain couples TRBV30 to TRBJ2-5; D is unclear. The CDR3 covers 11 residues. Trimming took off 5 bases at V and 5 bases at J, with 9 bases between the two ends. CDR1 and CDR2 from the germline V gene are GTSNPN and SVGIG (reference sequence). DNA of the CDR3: TGTGCCTGGGGATTGTGGGAGACCCAGTACTTC. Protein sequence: CAWGLWETQYF.